One sample yielded the 31 T cell receptor beta chains listed below, sequenced in a study of CD8 T cells in Susac syndrome. It was with random hexamers that roughly 0.45 to 1 ug RNA was reverse transcribed. TCRdb re-derived calls from the immunoSEQ multiplex PCR reads in MiXCR, one entry per CDR3 protein. The repertoire holds some 120,000 distinct CDR3 sequences, with about 94% as singletons. Sequences were obtained from CD4+ T cells from PBMCs. The receptors originated from a human donor with multiple sclerosis.

This chain links TRBV5-1 with TRBJ1-2; 9 bases map to TRBD1. CDR3 length: 14 amino acids. With V trimmed by 4 bases and J by 3 bases, 4 bases remained unmatched. Germline CDR1 and CDR2: SGHRS and YFSETQ. The DNA for the CDR3 is TGCGCCAGCAGCGCGGGACAGGGCGACTATGGCTACACCTTC. Amino acid sequence: CASSAGQGDYGYTF. The variable domain in full, with the rest retrieved from reference TRBV5-1 and TRBJ1-2, is KAGVTQTPRYLIKTRGQQVTLSCSPISGHRSVSWYQQTPGQGLQFLFEYFSETQRNKGNFPGRFSGRQFSNSRSEMNVSTLELGDSALYLCASSAGQGDYGYTFGSGTRLTVV.

The J gene is TRBJ1-4, the V gene TRBV4-1, with D perhaps TRBD1 (6 bases). Germline V gene sequence: CDR1 MGHRA, CDR2 YSYEKL. Trimming pared 0 bases from V and 6 bases from J, leaving 17 bases between. The CDR3 sequence is 17 residues long. The CDR3 nucleotides read TGCGCCAGCAGCCAAGATACGGGGGCAGGGCCGGATGAAAAACTGTTTTTT. It yields the protein CASSQDTGAGPDEKLFF.

This chain joins TRBV30 and TRBJ2-7; D perhaps matches TRBD1 (6 bases). Trimming stripped 5 bases from V and 5 bases from J, with 13 bases between. Germline CDR1 GTSNPN, CDR2 SVGIG (reference sequence). The length of the CDR3 is 12 residues. CDR3 in DNA: TGTGCCTGGGGTCTAACAGGGAACGAGCAGTACTTC. Amino acids: CAWGLTGNEQYF.

The chain is built from TRBV7-2 and TRBJ1-2; D gene ambiguous. Germline V lookup: CDR1 SGHTA, CDR2 FQGNSA. V was cut by 8 bases and J by 6 bases, with 19 bases left in between. This CDR3 has 14 residues. CDR3 sequence reads: CASGRTTASDGYTF. Written as DNA, the CDR3 is TGTGCCAGCGGGAGGACGACCGCATCCGATGGCTACACCTTC.

The chain recombines TRBV6-1 with TRBJ2-3, with D perhaps TRBD1 or TRBD2 (5 bases each). V was cut by 3 bases and J by 4 bases, with 14 bases left in between. Germline V gene data show CDR1 as MNHNS and CDR2 as SASEGT. The CDR3 is 15 residues long. The CDR3 is CASSERGRGADTQYF. The CDR3 coding sequence is TGTGCCAGCAGTGAGAGGGGCCGTGGCGCAGATACGCAGTATTTT.

The genes are TRBV7-8 and TRBJ1-2, with D perhaps TRBD1 (5 bases). Trimming took 5 bases from V and 4 from J, leaving 11 bases between them. The CDR3 contains 13 residues. CDR1 and CDR2 from the germline V gene are SGHVS and FQNEAQ. CDR3 protein: CASSPGTSYGYTF. Here the CDR3 DNA reads TGTGCCAGCAGCCCCGGGACCTCCTATGGCTACACCTTC.

This clonotype showed up just once. The chain employs TRBV6-5 and TRBJ2-7; 9 bases are shared with TRBD2. The V gene end was trimmed by 2 bases and the J gene end by 2 bases; junction bases not matched to a gene: 10. The germline CDR1 and CDR2 sequences are MNHEY and SVGAGI. This CDR3 region has 17 residues. In nucleotides, the CDR3 is TGTGCCAGCAGTTACACATATAGCGGGGGCTGGGCCTACGAGCAGTACTTC. Its protein product is CASSYTYSGGWAYEQYF.

V and J are TRBV24-1 and TRBJ2-3; D gene ambiguous. The CDR3 totals 12 residues. Per the germline V gene, CDR1 is KGHDR and CDR2 is SFDVKD. Trimming left V 8 bases short and J 2 bases short, with 7 bases between. The CDR3 DNA follows: TGTGCCACCACCCTCTTCACAGATACGCAGTATTTT. Encoded protein: CATTLFTDTQYF.

This clonotype has just one count. The V and J genes are TRBV20-1 and TRBJ2-1; the match to TRBD2 covers 8 bases. Trimming cost V 3 bases and J 5 bases; bases outside gene matches: 6. In germline, CDR1 is DFQATT, CDR2 SNEGSKA (reference sequence). The CDR3 totals 14 residues. In nucleotides, the CDR3 is TGCAGTGCTAGGCTCGCGGGGGGCCACAATGAGCAGTTCTTC. Translation: CSARLAGGHNEQFF.

The chain uses TRBV27 and TRBJ1-2; weak D call: TRBD1 (6 bases). Germline lookup yields CDR1 MNHEY and CDR2 SMNVEV (reference sequence). This CDR3 comprises 15 residues. The V end lost 8 bases, the J end lost 6 bases, and 22 bases lay between the germline ends. For the CDR3, the DNA is TGTGCCAGCTCCTTCAGGGGCAGGGGAGGGGATGGCTACACCTTC. It yields the protein CASSFRGRGGDGYTF.

The chain links TRBV9 to TRBJ2-5; 9 bases agree with TRBD2. The germline V gene encodes CDR1 SGDLS and CDR2 YYNGEE. Losses at the gene ends were 3 bases for V and 3 bases for J; bases not matched to a gene: 3. This CDR3 is 14 amino acids long. CDR3 amino acids: CASSDRLAEETQYF. The CDR3 nucleotides are TGTGCCAGCAGCGATAGACTAGCGGAAGAGACCCAGTACTTC.

The rearrangement links TRBV6-4 to TRBJ2-3; possibly TRBD2 for D (5 bases). Germline CDR1 is MRHNA and CDR2 is SNTAGT. CDR3 length: 15 residues. V shed 0 bases and J shed 4 bases, with 11 bases lying between them. The chain's CDR3 is CASSDSRVNSDTQYF. DNA for the CDR3: TGTGCCAGCAGTGACTCGAGGGTCAATTCAGATACGCAGTATTTT.

This clonotype appeared once. The chain is built from TRBV24-1 and TRBJ2-7, with a weak D call TRBD1 (6 bases). Germline V gene data show CDR1 as KGHDR and CDR2 as SFDVKD. The ends were cut back, 9 bases at V and 2 bases at J, with 22 bases in the middle. The CDR3 sequence is 16 residues long. CDR3 amino acids: CATPTSPGTRTYEQYF. The CDR3, as DNA: TGTGCCACCCCAACTTCCCCCGGGACACGCACCTACGAGCAGTACTTC.

The chain carries TRBV6-6 and TRBJ1-6; unclear D gene. Germline V lookup: CDR1 MNHNY, CDR2 SVGAGI (reference sequence). V lost 0 bases and J 3 bases, leaving 9 bases between the germline ends. The CDR3 has 16 amino acids. CDR3 in amino acids: CASSYSTQVYNSPLHF. The CDR3 DNA reads TGTGCCAGCAGTTACTCGACCCAGGTCTATAATTCACCCCTCCACTTT.

CDR3 coding DNA: TGCAGTGCTCCCGGGACAGGAAGCACAGATACGCAGTATTTT. This gives the protein CSAPGTGSTDTQYF. The chain is built from TRBV20-1 and TRBJ2-3; TRBD1 agrees at 8 bases. The CDR3 consists of 14 residues. Germline V gives CDR1 DFQATT, CDR2 SNEGSKA (reference sequence). Germline trimming cut 5 bases from V and 0 bases from J; bases unmatched to any gene: 4.

This clonotype was seen more than once but under ten times. The genes are TRBV5-6 and TRBJ1-1, with D possibly being TRBD1 (6 bases). The CDR3 runs to 14 residues. In germline, CDR1 is SGHDT, CDR2 YYEEEE. Trimming took 1 base from V and 4 from J, leaving 11 bases between them. This chain's CDR3 is CASSLTGYGTEAFF. Here the CDR3 DNA reads TGTGCCAGCAGCTTGACAGGGTACGGCACTGAAGCTTTCTTT.

J is TRBJ1-2 and V is TRBV4-1; TRBD1 agrees at 7 bases. In germline, CDR1 is MGHRA, CDR2 YSYEKL. The V segment lost 0 bases and the J segment 3 bases; nucleotides outside the gene matches: 4. The length of the CDR3 is 15 residues. The CDR3 here is CASSQEKGGHYGYTF. CDR3 in DNA: TGCGCCAGCAGCCAAGAGAAAGGGGGCCACTATGGCTACACCTTC.

V and J are TRBV6-6 and TRBJ1-1, with D possibly being TRBD1 (5 bases). V shed 6 bases and J shed 3 bases, with 14 bases lying between them. Looked up from germline, CDR1 is MNHNY and CDR2 is SVGAGI (reference sequence). The CDR3 totals 14 residues. In DNA form, the CDR3 reads TGTGCCAGCAGCACCCTGGGGGGTTACACTGAAGCTTTCTTT. This gives the protein CASSTLGGYTEAFF.

The chain employs TRBV10-3 and TRBJ2-7; D remains unclear. Trimming stripped 2 bases from V and 0 bases from J, with 8 bases between. This CDR3 has 14 residues. Germline V CDR1 and CDR2: ENHRY, SYGVKD. The CDR3 region has the DNA TGTGCCATCAGTGAGCCCCCGCCCTCCTACGAGCAGTACTTC. It translates to CAISEPPPSYEQYF.

The V and J genes are TRBV7-9 and TRBJ1-2; D is unclear. Looked up from germline, CDR1 is SEHNR and CDR2 is FQNEAQ (reference sequence). The CDR3 extends over 13 amino acids. Trimming removed 4 bases from V and 7 bases from J, with 13 bases in between. CDR3 nucleotide sequence: TGTGCCAGCAGCTCCTTGGCGGGCGGTGGCTACACCTTC. As protein: CASSSLAGGGYTF.

The chain couples TRBV20-1 to TRBJ2-3; perhaps TRBD2 as D (6 bases). This CDR3 has 15 amino acids. Trimming left V 7 bases short and J 0 bases short, with 17 bases between. Germline CDR1 and CDR2: DFQATT and SNEGSKA (reference sequence). The DNA for the CDR3 is TGCAGTGGTCGGGGCGGGACGACTAGCACAGATACGCAGTATTTT. Encoded protein: CSGRGGTTSTDTQYF.

V and J are TRBV7-6 and TRBJ2-5; D is possibly TRBD2 (7 bases). This CDR3 region has 17 residues. Looked up from germline, CDR1 is SGHVS and CDR2 is FNYEAQ. The V gene lost 4 bases and the J gene lost 5 bases, with 23 bases spanning the gap. The CDR3 DNA reads TGTGCCAGCAGCTCGTACCTGGGGGCGGGAGCTAAGGAGACCCAGTACTTC. It specifies CASSSYLGAGAKETQYF.

This sequence joins TRBV18 and TRBJ2-3; D not certain. V was cut by 4 bases and J by 0 bases, with 11 bases left in between. The germline V gene has CDR1 KGHSH and CDR2 LQKENI. This CDR3 region has 15 residues. The CDR3 sequence is CASSLRAESTDTQYF. The DNA for the CDR3 is TGTGCCAGCTCACTTAGGGCCGAAAGCACAGATACGCAGTATTTT. The variable domain in full, with the rest retrieved from reference TRBV18 and TRBJ2-3, is NAGVMQNPRHLVRRRGQEARLRCSPMKGHSHVYWYRQLPEEGLKFMVYLQKENIIDESGMPKERFSAEFPKEGPSILRIQQVVRGDSAAYFCASSLRAESTDTQYFGPGTRLTVL.

The chain carries TRBV2 and TRBJ1-1; TRBD1 agrees at 10 bases. The V gene end was trimmed by 5 bases and the J gene end by 0 bases; junction bases not matched to a gene: 6. The CDR3 runs to 16 residues. Germline V CDR1 and CDR2: SNHLY, FYNNEI. The chain's CDR3 is CASSYTGTGVNTEAFF. In DNA form, the CDR3 reads TGTGCCAGCAGTTACACCGGGACAGGGGTGAACACTGAAGCTTTCTTT.

This chain uses TRBV5-1 with TRBJ2-7; D is undetermined. Trimming left V 4 bases short and J 5 bases short, with 13 bases between. Per germline, CDR1 SGHRS and CDR2 YFSETQ. This CDR3 comprises 13 residues. The CDR3 DNA reads as TGCGCCAGCAGCCCCGACCGGGTTGACGAGCAGTACTTC. This gives the protein CASSPDRVDEQYF.

V and J are TRBV23-1 and TRBJ1-5; TRBD1 might be the D (5 bases). TRBV23-1 is classed as an ORF, of uncertain function. This CDR3 spans 16 amino acids. Trimming pared 4 bases from V and 1 base from J, leaving 14 bases between. This CDR3 reads CASSLAGMGSNQPQHF. CDR3 nucleotides: TGCGCCAGCAGTCTCGCAGGGATGGGCAGCAATCAGCCCCAGCATTTT.

CDR3 DNA: TGTGCCAGCAGCTTAGCGGAATCTAGCTATGGCTACACCTTC. Encoded protein: CASSLAESSYGYTF. The chain joins TRBV7-9 to TRBJ1-2; D is unclear. V was shortened by 0 bases and J by 4 bases, with 9 bases between the two germline ends. The CDR3 spans 14 residues. The germline CDR1 and CDR2 sequences are SEHNR and FQNEAQ (reference sequence).

The chain recombines TRBV7-9 with TRBJ2-7, with a possible D match to TRBD1 (6 bases). Germline lookup yields CDR1 SEHNR and CDR2 FQNEAQ (reference sequence). The CDR3 has 12 amino acids. V shed 5 bases and J shed 3 bases, with 8 bases lying between them. The CDR3 here is CASSRQDYEQYF. CDR3 DNA sequence: TGTGCCAGCAGCCGACAGGACTACGAGCAGTACTTC.

The chain combines TRBV20-1 with TRBJ2-7; 15 positions match TRBD2. In germline, CDR1 is DFQATT, CDR2 SNEGSKA (reference sequence). The CDR3 is 15 amino acids. The V and J ends lost 5 bases and 2 bases, in that order; junction bases with no gene match: 4. For the CDR3, the DNA is TGCAGTGCTTGGACTAGCGGGAGGGTCCCCTACGAGCAGTACTTC. As protein: CSAWTSGRVPYEQYF.

The chain recombines TRBV27 with TRBJ2-5; a weak D match, TRBD1 (5 bases). Trimming left V 10 bases short and J 1 base short, with 10 bases between. The germline gives CDR1 MNHEY, CDR2 SMNVEV (reference sequence). The CDR3 length is 12 residues. As DNA, the CDR3 is TGTGCCATCGGACACCCCCAAGAGACCCAGTACTTC. Encoded protein: CAIGHPQETQYF.

This clonotype was observed a handful of times. The chain combines TRBV18 with TRBJ2-1, with TRBD2 matching 10 bases. The ends lost 3 bases at V and 5 bases at J; junction bases unmatched: 4. The CDR3 covers 15 residues. Looked up from germline, CDR1 is KGHSH and CDR2 is LQKENI. The CDR3 is CASSPLAGADNEQFF. CDR3 coding DNA: TGTGCCAGCTCACCCCTAGCGGGGGCCGACAATGAGCAGTTCTTC. The whole variable domain, filled in from reference TRBV18 and TRBJ2-1, reads NAGVMQNPRHLVRRRGQEARLRCSPMKGHSHVYWYRQLPEEGLKFMVYLQKENIIDESGMPKERFSAEFPKEGPSILRIQQVVRGDSAAYFCASSPLAGADNEQFFGPGTRLTVL.